The 5 T cell receptor beta chains reported below all come from one sample, sequenced in a study of T-cell memory formation after mild COVID-19. TCRdb processed the 5' RACE reads anew with MiXCR; each CDR3 protein has one entry. The table includes fewer than 700,000 distinct CDR3 sequences, under 20% detected once. Sequencing input: PBMCs or a T cell subset sorted from them (not recorded which). The receptor set was obtained from an adult woman who had mild COVID-19 (a few samples of this study predate the infection). Cell type and time point are not known.

This clonotype was detected only a few times. CDR3 nucleotide sequence: TGTGCCATCAGTGAGACCGGTCCCGATGAGCAGTTCTTC. This sequence encodes CAISETGPDEQFF. The V gene is TRBV10-3, the J gene TRBJ2-1; D is unclear. Trimming pared 2 bases from V and 8 bases from J, leaving 10 bases between. CDR1 is ENHRY, CDR2 SYGVKD, per germline. The length of the CDR3 is 13 residues.

The rearrangement links TRBV7-2 to TRBJ2-3; D not certain. The CDR3 sequence is 16 residues long. Germline assignment: CDR1 SGHTA and CDR2 FQGNSA. Trimming shortened V by 0 bases and J by 1 base, and 11 bases separated the two germline ends. The CDR3, as DNA: TGTGCCAGCAGCTTAGCGCCGGCGCTCGGCACAGATACGCAGTATTTT. This encodes CASSLAPALGTDTQYF.

This clonotype was observed a few times. The V and J genes are TRBV10-3 and TRBJ2-4; the D call may be TRBD1 or TRBD2 (6 bases each). Between the trimmed V and J ends, which lost 10 bases and 1 base, there was a span of 20 bases. From germline, CDR1 is ENHRY and CDR2 SYGVKD. The CDR3 is made up of 16 amino acids. CDR3 amino acids: CASGDTGKGAKNIQYF. The CDR3 nucleotides read TGTGCCAGCGGGGATACAGGGAAGGGGGCCAAAAACATTCAGTACTTC.

In its sample, this clonotype was seen a few times. The rearrangement uses TRBV12-3 or TRBV12-4 and TRBJ2-3, with a tentative D call TRBD2 (6 bases). The CDR3 spans 15 residues. V dropped 2 bases and J dropped 8 bases, with 17 bases sitting between them. The CDR3 loop reads CASSLFLSGDFTQYF. In nucleotides, the CDR3 is TGTGCCAGCAGTTTATTCCTTTCCGGGGACTTTACGCAGTATTTT.

The CDR3 is CASSSEAEQYF. The DNA of the CDR3 is TGTGCCAGCAGTTCCGAGGCCGAGCAGTACTTC. This chain links TRBV12-3 or TRBV12-4 with TRBJ2-7; the D is unclear. The CDR3 sequence is 11 residues long. The V gene lost 4 bases and the J gene lost 6 bases, with 7 bases spanning the gap.